Below, one TCR beta chain is given with its context. PCR was performed using 60 Vbeta and 13 Jbeta primers. Produced via immunoSEQ multiplex PCR; TCRdb's table is partial and in-frame only. Of tens of thousands of clones listed, 80% were seen once; the top ten hold 7.5% to 8.5%. The CDR3 is 15 residues long. V shed 7 bases, J shed 5 bases, and the junction held 6 bases outside the gene matches. The germline CDR1 and CDR2 sequences are SGHRS and YFSETQ. This sample stems from a study of cytomegalovirus exposure and HLA in healthy donors. Input material: PBMCs. The chain is built from TRBV5-1 and TRBJ2-3, with TRBD2 matching over 14 bases. The source is a man aged 30 to 39 in good health and CMV-seropositive. The CDR3 loop is CASGTSGGPQDTQYF. The DNA of the CDR3 is TGCGCCAGCGGGACTAGCGGGGGCCCCCAAGATACGCAGTATTTT. Filled out from reference TRBV5-1 and TRBJ2-3, the complete variable domain reads KAGVTQTPRYLIKTRGQQVTLSCSPISGHRSVSWYQQTPGQGLQFLFEYFSETQRNKGNFPGRFSGRQFSNSRSEMNVSTLELGDSALYLCASGTSGGPQDTQYFGPGTRLTVL.